The 2 T cell receptor beta chains reported below all come from one sample, sequenced in a study of T-cell reconstitution after alpha-beta-depleted transplantation in children. Unique molecular identifiers were incorporated when the TCRbeta library was constructed. TCRdb redid the calling of the PCR reads with MiXCR, one entry per CDR3 protein. This sample has around 680,000 distinct CDR3 sequences, with 16% found just once. The starting material was PBMCs from the stem cell graft donor, obtained from the stem cell graft. The receptors originated from a human donor who donated a stem cell graft to a child with acute myeloid leukemia.

This clonotype was picked up a small number of times. No DNA is shown, since the ends of the CDR3 on it are uncertain; the CDR3 is the one TCRdb lists. This chain uses TRBV4-2 with TRBJ2-5; the D call in the table, TRBD1, was not verified against the DNA. Termini included, the CDR3 measures 21 amino acids. CDR1 and CDR2 from the germline V gene are LGHNA and YNFKEQ. The CDR3 sequence is CASSLLLAPGETQYFGPGMYF.

This clonotype has only one observation. CDR3 nucleotides: TGTGCCAGCAGCCCCGGCCGAGGAGGTTACGAGCAGTACTTC. This translates into CASSPGRGGYEQYF. The chain employs TRBV7-8 and TRBJ2-7, with D possibly being TRBD2 (5 bases). Trimming removed 5 bases at V and 4 bases at J, with 15 bases between. The CDR3 is 14 residues long. CDR1 and CDR2 (germline): SGHVS, FQNEAQ.